This TCR beta chain was observed in a study of blood T cell repertoires in COVID-19 (dated by TCRdb to 2019 to 2021). Regarding the research as a whole: Samples covering the acute and convalescent phases of COVID-19 were provided by collaborators in the United States, Italy and Spain. The prospective study material was composed of cDNA or gDNA derived from T cells, B-cell-depleted T cells, or PBMCs. The dataset comprised deeply sampled blood TCRbeta repertoires from subjects exposed to, actively infected with, or recovered from COVID-19. The repertoires were made available in a free public database intended to serve as a resource for research on the immune response to SARS-CoV-2. The samples were drawn from the first 160 participants of the ongoing ImmuneRACE study and from 1,200 or so subjects provided by 6 global collaborators. Nearly every sample came with metadata listing a de-identified subject ID, COVID-19 status, age in years and sex. Where HLA class I and class II types were available, the types were taken from metadata supplied by the sample provider, not from assay-based typing.

The immunoSEQ Assay, a bias-controlled multiplex PCR, was used to amplify TCRbeta CDR3 regions from genomic DNA. Per the source publication's procedure: Nucleated cell counts per sample were estimated from amplification of reference gene primers within the assay. To quantify the absolute abundance of each unique TCRbeta CDR3 rearrangement, sequence reads were collapsed and filtered. For each sample, productive Simpson clonality was calculated as the square root of Simpson's diversity index across productive rearrangements. In its TCRdb copy, this immuneACCESS table keeps in-frame sequences only and misses some clones. Where compared with another copy, unresolved V genes explain less than half of these, and the others have no known cause. D and trimming were read from the DNA, whereas the V and J calls and clone size are those reported in that table. This sample has about 220,000 clones in its table, and approximately 80% of those were observed once. The ten largest clones represent 15% of the sample.

The paper's findings and limits, for the study overall: How much clinical and demographic metadata was included differed by source and by participant, and the metadata was provided uncurated.

Trimming leaves V shorter by 6 bases and J shorter by 4 bases, with the junction holding 7 bases beyond the gene matches. According to the germline V gene, CDR1 reads SQVTM and CDR2 reads ANQGSEA. Its CDR3 holds 13 amino acids, cysteine through phenylalanine. Only the CDR3 region is kept as DNA, spanning 39 bases read in frame from base 1. In the prospective study, participants were about 18 to 95 years old, resided in about two dozen geographic areas of the United States, and were enrolled through a virtual design. To assign participants to cohorts, the prospective study relied on clinical history that participants themselves reported in a screening survey and a study questionnaire. Recovered participants in ImmuneRACE Cohort 3 were defined as having two consecutive negative NP/OP PCR tests, clearance from a healthcare professional, or resolution of symptoms. In the prospective study, mobile phlebotomists collected whole blood, serum and a nasopharyngeal or oropharyngeal swab from each participant. Prospective study participants could optionally give additional blood draws and questionnaires over an approximately 2-month period. Blood samples from the prospective study were shipped frozen or at room temperature prior to DNA extraction.

This clone has a handful of counts. The antigen it recognizes is unknown. There are no base qualities to consult, and no much larger clone falls within one base. The sequencing input was PBMCs or T cells enriched from blood (not recorded which). The rearranged segments are TRBV29-1 and TRBJ2-3, and 7 bases in between align with TRBD2. The receptor's source is a man aged 40-55 years who had recovered from COVID-19. The DNA sequence is as follows: TGCAGCGTGGGGACTATTGGGGCAGATACGCAGTATTTT. The resulting protein is CSVGTIGADTQYF.